The sequence of this T cell receptor (beta chain) was determined in a study of blood T cell repertoires in COVID-19. With 3 bases clipped from V and 7 bases from J, the junction kept 9 bases outside the gene matches. The CDR3 has 14 residues. Per germline, CDR1 KGHSH and CDR2 LQKENI. The method was immunoSEQ multiplex PCR; TCRdb's version includes in-frame clones alone and lacks a portion of them. Among 240,000 or so clones listed, around 81% were seen once. The TCR was taken from a man aged 25-45 years who had recovered from COVID-19. The specimen was peripheral blood. The V call is TRBV18, the J call TRBJ2-7, with 7 bases lining up with TRBD2. CDR3 loop: CASSPRAGSGEQYV. The CDR3 bases are TGTGCCAGCTCACCCCGAGCGGGGTCGGGGGAGCAGTACGTC.